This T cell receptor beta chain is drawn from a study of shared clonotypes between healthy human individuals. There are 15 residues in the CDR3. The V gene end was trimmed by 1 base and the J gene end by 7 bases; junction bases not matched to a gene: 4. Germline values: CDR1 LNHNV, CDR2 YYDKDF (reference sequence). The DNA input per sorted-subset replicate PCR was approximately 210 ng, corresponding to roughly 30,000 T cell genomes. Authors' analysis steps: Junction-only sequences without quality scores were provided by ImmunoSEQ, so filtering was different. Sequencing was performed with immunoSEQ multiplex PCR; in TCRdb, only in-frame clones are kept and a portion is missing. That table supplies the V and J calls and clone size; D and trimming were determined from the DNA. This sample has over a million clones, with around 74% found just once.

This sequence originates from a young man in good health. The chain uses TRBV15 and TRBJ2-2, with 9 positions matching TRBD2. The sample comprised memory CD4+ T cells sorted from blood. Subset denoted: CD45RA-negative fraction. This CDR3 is CATSRGKREVGELFF. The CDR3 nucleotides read TGTGCCACCAGCAGAGGCAAGCGGGAGGTCGGGGAGCTGTTTTTT. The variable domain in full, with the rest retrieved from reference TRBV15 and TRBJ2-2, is DAMVIQNPRYQVTQFGKPVTLSCSQTLNHNVMYWYQQKSSQAPKLLFHYYDKDFNNEADTPDNFQSRRPNTSFCFLDIRSPGLGDTAMYLCATSRGKREVGELFFGEGSRLTVL.